This entry describes one T cell receptor (beta chain). Two negative PCRs, clearance, or symptom resolution were required of recovered Cohort 3 donors. This sample was included in a study of blood T cell repertoires in COVID-19. Methods used by the authors: Amplification of reference gene primers provided the estimated nucleated cell counts. Method: immunoSEQ multiplex PCR; TCRdb's copy keeps in-frame clones and lacks some. Clone size and the V and J calls come from that table; the DNA yielded D and trimming. The data show 150,000 or so clones, approximately 87% seen once. The CDR3 length is 14 residues. Germline values: CDR1 SQVTM, CDR2 ANQGSEA. Losses at the gene ends were 6 bases for V and 8 bases for J; bases not matched to a gene: 8.

This chain connects TRBV29-1 to TRBJ1-6; 9 nucleotides line up with TRBD1. The source of this sequence is a woman aged 45 to 65 who had recovered from COVID-19. Sequenced: PBMCs or T cells enriched from blood (not recorded which). For the CDR3, the DNA is TGCAGCGTCCGGGGGACAGGGAAGGATTCACCCCTCCACTTT. Encoded protein: CSVRGTGKDSPLHF.